These T cell receptor beta chains were read from a single sample in a study of blood T cell repertoires in COVID-19. Libraries were prepared by immunoSEQ multiplex PCR; TCRdb keeps only in-frame clonotypes and omits some of them. The table records roughly 120,000 clones, 80% of them present only once. Source material: peripheral blood. These receptors originate from a man in his sixties or seventies with acute or convalescent COVID-19. Each CDR3 is given with its conserved first and last residue. Fields, in order: clone size, V gene, J gene, D gene, CDR3 protein, CDR3 DNA. The D gene is left open where the match is weak. Clone size is stated in some rows and not others, as once, few, many or a class when expanded.

-	TRBV11-3	TRBJ1-1	TRBD1	CASSTGVNTEAFF	TGTGCCAGCAGCACAGGGGTGAACACTGAAGCTTTCTTT
-	TRBV3-1/TRBV3-2	TRBJ1-4	-	CASSHNRARNEKLFF	TGTGCCAGCAGCCACAACAGGGCGCGGAATGAAAAACTGTTTTTT
-	TRBV5-5	TRBJ1-5	TRBD1	CASSLGDRGFGGNQPQHF	TGTGCCAGCAGCTTGGGAGACAGGGGGTTCGGGGGCAATCAGCCCCAGCATTTT
-	TRBV5-1	TRBJ1-1	-	CASSALQGVGTEAFF	TGCGCCAGCAGCGCCCTACAGGGAGTGGGCACTGAAGCTTTCTTT
-	TRBV2	TRBJ1-4	-	CASSAIYATNEKLFF	TGTGCCAGCAGTGCGATCTACGCAACTAATGAAAAACTGTTTTTT
-	TRBV7-2	TRBJ2-7	TRBD1	CASSPPDRGQAEQYF	TGTGCCAGCAGCCCCCCGGACAGGGGCCAGGCCGAGCAGTACTTC
few	TRBV3-1/TRBV3-2	TRBJ2-2	TRBD2	CASSQRTSEIGELFF	TGTGCCAGCAGCCAGAGGACTAGCGAGATCGGGGAGCTGTTTTTT
-	TRBV7-6	TRBJ2-1	TRBD1	CASSFVQPQGGGYNEQFF	TGTGCCAGCAGCTTTGTACAGCCACAGGGGGGTGGGTACAATGAGCAGTTCTTC
-	TRBV6-5	TRBJ1-2	TRBD1	CASSPDRVQGYTF	TGTGCCAGCTCACCCGACAGGGTACAAGGCTACACCTTC
-	TRBV5-1	TRBJ2-2	-	CASSSGTETGELFF	TGCGCCAGCAGCTCGGGGACTGAAACCGGGGAGCTGTTTTTT